These T cell receptor beta chains were read from a single sample in a study of T-cell memory formation after mild COVID-19. One entry per CDR3 protein, called by TCRdb with MiXCR from the 5' RACE reads. The profile shows around 390,000 distinct CDR3 sequences, 15% to 20% of them singletons. Specimen: PBMCs or a T cell subset sorted from them (not recorded which). These receptors originate from a young man who had mild COVID-19 (a few samples of this study predate the infection). Cell type and time point are not known. CDR3s include the opening cysteine and the closing phenylalanine or tryptophan.

cdr3_aa,v_call,j_call
CASSLGLDPEDEQFF,TRBV5-1,TRBJ2-1
CASSTRDRGISYEQYF,TRBV12-3/TRBV12-4,TRBJ2-7
CASSTTGGSPLHF,TRBV6-6,TRBJ1-6
CASSLQGAATNEKLFF,TRBV4-2,TRBJ1-4
CASSPGIQSGSRDTQYF,TRBV5-1,TRBJ2-3
CASSWRLAGPDTQYF,TRBV7-2,TRBJ2-3
CASSRIKETQYF,TRBV12-3/TRBV12-4,TRBJ2-5
CASTSTGDYQETQYF,TRBV5-1,TRBJ2-5
CASSLDFSSGTTYGYTF,TRBV5-6,TRBJ1-2
CASNQGAGNTIYF,TRBV7-9,TRBJ1-3
CASSYTSGLQETQYF,TRBV12-3/TRBV12-4,TRBJ2-5
CASSPLQGLAEAFF,TRBV5-1,TRBJ1-1
CASGLVANTGELFF,TRBV12-5,TRBJ2-2
CAPASRVQGGANVLTF,TRBV7-9,TRBJ2-6
CASSSLMNTEAFF,TRBV7-3,TRBJ1-1
CASSGTGSVGELFF,TRBV12-3/TRBV12-4,TRBJ2-2
CSAKTGGNYGYTF,TRBV20-1,TRBJ1-2
CASRPPGPREQFF,TRBV6-2/TRBV6-3,TRBJ2-1
CASSLAGQGNTEAFF,TRBV7-9,TRBJ1-1
CASSILGGTPPLHF,TRBV19,TRBJ1-6
CASRRERVGRNYGYTF,TRBV6-1,TRBJ1-2
CATSEAQGGSNQPQHF,TRBV24-1,TRBJ1-5
CSARGTGGTDTQYF,TRBV20-1,TRBJ2-3
CASSLGVSNTEAFF,TRBV5-1,TRBJ1-1
CASSYSYFRGVNIQYF,TRBV6-5,TRBJ2-4
CASSYRGENQPQHF,TRBV6-2/TRBV6-3,TRBJ1-5
CASGRTAYGYTF,TRBV12-5,TRBJ1-2
CSASGSYQPQHF,TRBV20-1,TRBJ1-5
CASSQRVPSRDTQYF,TRBV7-8,TRBJ2-3
CASSLAAEGNSPLHF,TRBV18,TRBJ1-6
CASSKGVATQYF,TRBV6-2/TRBV6-3,TRBJ2-3
CASSARGGNTGELFF,TRBV6-1,TRBJ2-2
CASTYLGLARLTDTQYF,TRBV6-6,TRBJ2-3
CASSYVTGGAYNEQFF,TRBV6-2/TRBV6-3,TRBJ2-1
CASSLIRQGKETQYF,TRBV7-9,TRBJ2-5
CASTGVPNSPLHF,TRBV12-3/TRBV12-4,TRBJ1-6
CASSLAAGYGTGELFF,TRBV5-4,TRBJ2-2
CASSQDPLSTDTQYF,TRBV4-2,TRBJ2-3
CASSEGASSYNEQFF,TRBV2,TRBJ2-1
CASWGIEAFF,TRBV6-5,TRBJ1-1
CSGQPLAGVTDTQYF,TRBV29-1,TRBJ2-3
CASSLWLAGETQYF,TRBV7-2,TRBJ2-5
CASSLWLAGISTDTQYF,TRBV5-4,TRBJ2-3
CASSLNGLSSTDTQYF,TRBV5-1,TRBJ2-3
CSARDRTDPSYGYTF,TRBV20-1,TRBJ1-2
CASSQEWGKAYNSPLHF,TRBV3-1,TRBJ1-6
CSADGGRGYTF,TRBV29-1,TRBJ1-2
CSARAAGPWEKLFF,TRBV20-1,TRBJ1-4
CSVRTALLDGNTIYF,TRBV29-1,TRBJ1-3
CASEAGELFF,TRBV12-3/TRBV12-4,TRBJ2-2
CASSFGGLPQPQHF,TRBV7-9,TRBJ1-5
CASRGHGNTEAFF,TRBV25-1,TRBJ1-1
CASRSGTPSYNEQFF,TRBV5-1,TRBJ2-1
CASSQEYRGGLSEPGDTQYF,TRBV3-1,TRBJ2-3
CASRGGPNEKLFF,TRBV7-9,TRBJ1-4
CASSDAPLNTEAFF,TRBV6-1,TRBJ1-1
CASSHLGQGKKSGYTF,TRBV4-1,TRBJ1-2